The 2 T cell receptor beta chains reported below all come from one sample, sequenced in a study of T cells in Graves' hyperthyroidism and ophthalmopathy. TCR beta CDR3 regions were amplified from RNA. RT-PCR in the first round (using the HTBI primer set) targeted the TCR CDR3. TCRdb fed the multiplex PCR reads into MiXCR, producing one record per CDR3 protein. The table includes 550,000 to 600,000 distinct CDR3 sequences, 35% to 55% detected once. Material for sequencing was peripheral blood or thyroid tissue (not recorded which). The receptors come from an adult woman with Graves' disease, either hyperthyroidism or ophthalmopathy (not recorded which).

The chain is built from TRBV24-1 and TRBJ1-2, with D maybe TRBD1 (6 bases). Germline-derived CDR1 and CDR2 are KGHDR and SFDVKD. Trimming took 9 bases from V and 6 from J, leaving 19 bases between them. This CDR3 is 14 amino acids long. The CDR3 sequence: CATSDLQGIHGYTF. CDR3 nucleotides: TGTGCCACCTCCGATCTACAGGGAATCCATGGCTACACCTTC.

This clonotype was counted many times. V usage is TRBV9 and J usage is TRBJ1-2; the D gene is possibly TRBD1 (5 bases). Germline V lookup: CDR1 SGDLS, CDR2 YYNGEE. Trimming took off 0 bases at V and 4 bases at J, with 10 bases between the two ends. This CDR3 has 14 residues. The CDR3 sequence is CASSVGGGSYGYTF. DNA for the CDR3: TGTGCCAGCAGCGTAGGTGGGGGGTCCTATGGCTACACCTTC.